A single sample is the source of the 15 T cell receptor beta chains below, sequenced in a study of blood T cell repertoires in COVID-19. Assay: immunoSEQ multiplex PCR; the TCRdb copy retains only in-frame clones and omits some. The sample lists roughly 72,000 clones; roughly 90% were seen once. The sequenced sample consisted of peripheral blood. These TCRs come from a human donor in a cohort sampled during active COVID-19.

This clone came up once. CDR3 sequence reads: CASIVRGNSGANVLTF. CDR3 in DNA: TGTGCCAGCATTGTCAGGGGGAACTCTGGGGCCAACGTCCTGACTTTC. The V and J genes are TRBV6-6 and TRBJ2-6; 7 bases map to TRBD1. The CDR3 is 16 residues long. Trimming took 7 bases from V and 0 from J; bases not matched to a gene: 6. CDR1 is MNHNY, CDR2 SVGAGI, per germline (reference sequence).

The rearrangement joins TRBV6-5 to TRBJ2-3; TRBD2 might be the D (5 bases). This CDR3 has 13 amino acids. V was clipped by 6 bases and J by 6 bases, with 13 bases between them. From germline, CDR1 is MNHEY and CDR2 SVGAGI. As DNA, the CDR3 is TGTGCCAGCAGCACGGGGTCAGAGGATACGCAGTATTTT. The encoded protein is CASSTGSEDTQYF.

V is TRBV2 and J is TRBJ1-6; D gene ambiguous. Germline V gene sequence: CDR1 SNHLY, CDR2 FYNNEI. The CDR3 has 14 amino acids. V lost 4 bases to trimming and J lost 10 bases, with 14 bases between them. CDR3 loop: CASSVASTGSPLHF. Here the CDR3 DNA reads TGTGCCAGCAGTGTTGCCAGTACCGGGTCACCCCTCCACTTT.

This chain connects TRBV6-6 to TRBJ1-3; the match to TRBD1 covers 7 bases. The junction had 10 bases not matched to a gene; V was cut back by 4 bases and J by 4 bases. CDR1 MNHNY and CDR2 SVGAGI come from the germline V gene (reference sequence). The CDR3 loop spans 16 amino acids. The CDR3 DNA is TGTGCCAGCAGTTCTCGGGGACAGATTAAGGGAAACACCATATATTTT. This encodes CASSSRGQIKGNTIYF.

The chain has TRBV10-2 and TRBJ2-7; 8 bases map to TRBD1. The CDR3 runs 13 residues. The germline gives CDR1 WSHSY, CDR2 SAAADI. V shed 6 bases and J 3 bases; nucleotides not matched to a gene: 4. The CDR3 DNA sequence: TGCGCCAGCAGCCACGGACAGGGCTACGAGCAGTACTTC. This translates into CASSHGQGYEQYF.

The CDR3 DNA is TGTGCCAGCAGTTCACAGGGGGATAGAAAGGCTTTCTTT. Translating gives CASSSQGDRKAFF. This chain connects TRBV6-2 or TRBV6-3 to TRBJ1-1; the match to TRBD1 covers 8 bases. The CDR3 is 13 residues long. Germline CDR1 MNHEY, CDR2 SVGEGT. The J segment lost 11 bases and the V segment lost 4 bases, leaving 9 bases of the junction unmatched.

The V and J genes are TRBV11-2 and TRBJ2-3; 9 positions agree with TRBD1. CDR3 length equals 15 residues. Germline values: CDR1 SGHAT, CDR2 FQNNGV. V lost 3 bases to trimming and J lost 0 bases; unmatched junction nucleotides: 1. CDR3 in DNA: TGTGCCAGCAGCTTCGGGACAGGGAGCACAGATACGCAGTATTTT. Translating it yields CASSFGTGSTDTQYF.

The chain combines TRBV19 with TRBJ2-2; the D gene is possibly TRBD1 (6 bases). The CDR3 sequence is 14 residues long. CDR1 is LNHDA, CDR2 SQIVND, per germline (reference sequence). Between the trimmed V and J ends, which lost 4 bases and 1 base, there was a span of 7 bases. CDR3 DNA sequence: TGTGCCAGTAGTAGGGGACAGAACACCGGGGAGCTGTTTTTT. Translation: CASSRGQNTGELFF. Filled out from reference TRBV19 and TRBJ2-2, the complete variable domain reads DGGITQSPKYLFRKEGQNVTLSCEQNLNHDAMYWYRQDPGQGLRLIYYSQIVNDFQKGDIAEGYSVSREKKESFPLTVTSAQKNPTAFYLCASSRGQNTGELFFGEGSRLTVL.

This chain connects TRBV4-2 to TRBJ2-3, with D tentatively TRBD1 (6 bases). V lost 1 base and J lost 5, with 13 bases in between. CDR1 and CDR2 (germline): LGHNA, YNFKEQ. The CDR3 is 15 amino acids. The CDR3 spells CASSQGRGSKDTQYF. As DNA, the CDR3 is TGTGCCAGCAGCCAAGGAAGGGGGTCAAAAGATACGCAGTATTTT.

For the CDR3, the DNA is TGTGCCAGCAGTTACCCAACAGAGAGCAATCAGCCCCAGCATTTT. This encodes CASSYPTESNQPQHF. V and J are TRBV6-6 and TRBJ1-5; D gene ambiguous. Germline V gene lookup returns CDR1 MNHNY and CDR2 SVGAGI (reference sequence). CDR3 length: 15 amino acids. Trimming stripped 2 bases from V and 1 base from J, with 9 bases between.

This chain joins TRBV24-1 and TRBJ1-5; TRBD1 is a possible D gene (5 bases). V was trimmed by 3 bases and J by 2 bases, leaving 13 bases between them. Germline V CDR1 and CDR2: KGHDR, SFDVKD. The CDR3 spans 16 residues. This CDR3 is CATSDPGFDGNQPQHF. The CDR3 nucleotides read TGTGCCACCAGTGATCCAGGGTTCGATGGCAATCAGCCCCAGCATTTT.

This clone appeared once. The gene calls are TRBV20-1 and TRBJ1-1, with 7 bases fitting TRBD1. The V segment lost 2 bases and the J segment 8 bases; nucleotides outside the gene matches: 2. The CDR3 is made up of 11 amino acids. Germline V lookup: CDR1 DFQATT, CDR2 SNEGSKA (reference sequence). The CDR3 reads CSARLQGEAFF. The CDR3 region has the DNA TGCAGTGCTAGACTACAGGGGGAAGCTTTCTTT.

V usage is TRBV7-9 and J usage is TRBJ2-5; D remains ambiguous. CDR3 size: 11 residues. The germline V gene has CDR1 SEHNR and CDR2 FQNEAQ (reference sequence). V shed 5 bases and J shed 3 bases, with 4 bases lying between them. In DNA, the CDR3 is TGTGCCAGCAGCATCAAAGAGACCCAGTACTTC. Encoded protein: CASSIKETQYF.

The chain is built from TRBV6-4 and TRBJ2-7; 7 nucleotides align to TRBD2. Trimming at V came to 11 bases and at J to 7 bases, leaving 8 bases not matched to a gene. The length of the CDR3 is 11 residues. In germline, CDR1 is MRHNA, CDR2 SNTAGT. DNA for the CDR3: TGTGCCCCAAGGGAGGGTCGAGAGCAGTACTTC. Encoded protein: CAPREGREQYF.

The chain couples TRBV6-5 to TRBJ1-2; 7 positions match TRBD1. Losses at the gene ends were 4 bases for V and 8 bases for J; bases not matched to a gene: 13. Germline V gene data show CDR1 as MNHEY and CDR2 as SVGAGI. This CDR3 has 15 amino acids. The CDR3 bases are TGTGCCAGCAGTTCCGCCGGGACAGCGATTTTAGGCTACACCTTC. Translation: CASSSAGTAILGYTF.